This TCR beta chain was captured by sequencing in a study of Graves' ophthalmopathy and Graves' hyperthyroidism. Background on the study: Specimen type is peripheral blood, obtained at initial diagnosis before any treatment.

TCR beta CDR3 regions were amplified from RNA transcripts. First-round RT-PCR with HTBI primers preceded a second-round multiplex PCR. From the multiplex PCR reads, TCRdb called clonotypes with MiXCR, one entry per CDR3 protein. The repertoire includes 650,000 to 900,000 distinct CDR3 sequences, roughly 40% of them detected once, and 44% sits in the top ten. CDR1 MNHEY and CDR2 SVGAGI come from the germline V gene. CDR3 length: 17 amino acids. With 3 bases clipped from V and 1 base from J, the junction kept 11 bases outside the gene matches. The diagnostic workup employed clinical symptoms, serum thyroxine, TRAb, thyroid ultrasound and orbital computed tomography.

The V and J genes are TRBV6-5 and TRBJ1-1; the match to TRBD1 covers 7 bases. Specimen: peripheral blood. This sequence originates from an adult man with Graves' ophthalmopathy. The CDR3 loop is CASSYWGPGQTNTEAFF. The CDR3 nucleotides are TGTGCCAGCAGTTATTGGGGACCGGGACAGACGAACACTGAAGCTTTCTTT.